This T cell receptor (beta chain) came from a study of T-cell reconstitution after alpha-beta-depleted transplantation in children. For this clonotype: Its matching antigen is unknown.

Germline lookup yields CDR1 SQVTM and CDR2 ANQGSEA. There are 13 residues in the CDR3. A library of TCRbeta sequences, prepared with unique molecular identifiers, was generated. Using its own MiXCR run on the PCR reads, TCRdb lists one record per CDR3 protein. The sample contains 700,000 or so distinct CDR3 sequences, about 12% of which appear only once. Overall study results and limits: One year after transplant, T-cell counts and diversity came mostly from newly produced T cells. Alpha-beta T cells about two months after transplant reportedly derived from several hundred expanded graft clones.

The receptor's source is a girl aged 2 to 10 with congenital amegakaryocytic thrombocytopenia, due to receive a stem cell transplant. The chain links TRBV29-1 to TRBJ2-2; 7 bases agree with TRBD2. The sample was PBMCs, taken before TCRalphabeta/CD19-depleted stem cell transplant. The CDR3 region has the DNA TGCAGTGGGGGGGGATCGAACACCGGGGAGCTGTTTTTT. It yields the protein CSGGGSNTGELFF.